The 14 T cell receptor beta chains given below trace back to one sample, sequenced in a study of CD8 T cells in Susac syndrome (dated by TCRdb to between 2019 and 2020). Libraries were prepared through the immunoSEQ multiplex PCR assay. RNA was extracted with the RNeasy kit and roughly 0.45 to 1 ug was reverse transcribed using random hexamers. TCRdb reprocessed the public reads (quality trimming at Q25 with fastp, clone calling with MiXCR) and kept in-frame beta chains. Merged by CDR3 protein, the rows form single entries marked with the most common genes and DNA. The sample table contains about 250,000 distinct CDR3 sequences; only one count was recorded for 93% of them. The top ten clonotypes cover about 0.071% of the sample. The sample taken for sequencing was CD4+ T cells from PBMCs. The receptors stem from a human donor with multiple sclerosis.

The chain uses TRBV14 and TRBJ1-1, with D maybe TRBD1 (6 bases). Trimming cost V 4 bases and J 3 bases, with 15 bases left between them. The CDR3 is 15 amino acids. In germline, CDR1 is SGHDN, CDR2 FVKESK. The chain's CDR3 is CASSPALAGDTEAFF. CDR3 coding DNA: TGTGCCAGCAGCCCGGCACTGGCAGGGGACACTGAAGCTTTCTTT.

The chain links TRBV7-9 to TRBJ1-6; TRBD1 matches at 7 bases. Germline-derived CDR1 and CDR2 are SEHNR and FQNEAQ (reference sequence). Germline trimming cut 1 base from V and 12 bases from J; bases unmatched to any gene: 3. The CDR3 covers 13 residues. The DNA of the CDR3 is TGTGCCAGCAGCTTAGGACAGGGCGGACCCCTCCACTTT. This translates into CASSLGQGGPLHF. The full variable domain, completed using reference TRBV7-9 and TRBJ1-6, is DTGVSQNPRHKITKRGQNVTFRCDPISEHNRLYWYRQTLGQGPEFLTYFQNEAQLEKSRLLSDRFSAERPKGSFSTLEIQRTEQGDSAMYLCASSLGQGGPLHFGNGTRLTVT.

The chain joins TRBV6-1 to TRBJ1-1; the D is unclear. Germline loops: CDR1 MNHNS, CDR2 SASEGT. Trimming shortened V by 1 base and J by 4 bases, and 10 bases separated the two germline ends. This CDR3 region has 14 residues. The CDR3 DNA is TGTGCCAGCAGTGAAGTACGGGTGACCACTGAAGCTTTCTTT. Translating it yields CASSEVRVTTEAFF.

This chain connects TRBV20-1 to TRBJ1-5, with D possibly TRBD1 on 6 matching bases. The CDR3 is 15 amino acids. The germline V gene has CDR1 DFQATT and CDR2 SNEGSKA (reference sequence). The V end was cut by 4 bases, the J end by 7 bases, with 20 bases between. Here the CDR3 reads CSATLSGEGRQPQHF. In DNA, the CDR3 is TGCAGTGCTACCTTGTCAGGGGAAGGTAGACAGCCCCAGCATTTT.

This chain joins TRBV3-1 and TRBJ1-1, with D uncertain. V gave up 1 base and J gave up 9 bases, with 6 bases separating them. This CDR3 comprises 11 residues. Germline-derived CDR1 and CDR2 are LGHDT and YNNKEL (reference sequence). The chain's CDR3 is CASSQGSKAFF. In DNA form, the CDR3 reads TGTGCCAGCAGCCAAGGATCAAAAGCTTTCTTT.

This clonotype is a singleton in its sample. The chain uses TRBV3-1 and TRBJ1-2; no reliable D call. The germline V and J ends were trimmed by 0 bases and 9 bases, with 8 bases remaining between them. This CDR3 comprises 12 residues. Germline loops: CDR1 LGHDT, CDR2 YNNKEL (reference sequence). As DNA, the CDR3 is TGTGCCAGCAGCCAAGATAGTAGGCGCTACACCTTC. The encoded protein is CASSQDSRRYTF.

This chain uses TRBV6-6 with TRBJ1-1, with D possibly matching TRBD1 (6 bases). This CDR3 has 14 amino acids. Germline lookup yields CDR1 MNHNY and CDR2 SVGAGI (reference sequence). Deletions cut 2 bases from V and 1 base from J, with 8 bases between. The CDR3 DNA follows: TGTGCCAGCAGTTACGGGGGCTCGAACACTGAAGCTTTCTTT. Residues: CASSYGGSNTEAFF.

The chain carries TRBV28 and TRBJ2-1, with no clear D. The CDR3 is made up of 10 amino acids. V was shortened by 3 bases and J by 9 bases, with 3 bases between the two germline ends. Germline V CDR1 and CDR2: MDHEN, SYDVKM. The CDR3 DNA is TGTGCCAGCAGTTTCCTTGAGCAGTTCTTC. Translating gives CASSFLEQFF.

The V call is TRBV7-9, the J call TRBJ1-5; TRBD1 matches 7 bases. Losses at the gene ends were 6 bases for V and 6 bases for J; bases not matched to a gene: 8. Germline values: CDR1 SEHNR, CDR2 FQNEAQ (reference sequence). The CDR3 covers 14 residues. The CDR3 DNA reads as TGTGCCAGCAGTTCACCAGGGGGTAGTCAGCCCCAGCATTTT. Translated: CASSSPGGSQPQHF.

The chain couples TRBV6-5 to TRBJ2-3; no definite D call. Trimming removed 0 bases from V and 0 bases from J, with 10 bases in between. The CDR3 loop spans 16 amino acids. CDR1 MNHEY and CDR2 SVGAGI come from the germline V gene. The CDR3 reads CASSYSGSLSTDTQYF. CDR3 in DNA: TGTGCCAGCAGTTACTCTGGTTCGCTCAGCACAGATACGCAGTATTTT.

This chain uses TRBV14 with TRBJ1-1; D gene ambiguous. The CDR3 runs 14 residues. Germline V gene lookup returns CDR1 SGHDN and CDR2 FVKESK. The germline V and J ends were trimmed by 1 base and 4 bases, with 10 bases remaining between them. CDR3 sequence reads: CASSQVRVGTEAFF. For the CDR3, the DNA is TGTGCCAGCAGCCAAGTGAGGGTTGGCACTGAAGCTTTCTTT.

The chain uses TRBV18 and TRBJ1-2; 8 bases agree with TRBD1. CDR1 and CDR2 (germline): KGHSH, LQKENI. The trim removed 5 bases at V and 8 bases at J, leaving 4 bases unmatched. The CDR3 has 12 amino acids. The CDR3 reads CASSWTGRGYTF. Here the CDR3 DNA reads TGTGCCAGCTCATGGACAGGGCGCGGCTACACCTTC. The complete variable domain, with remaining parts taken from reference TRBV18 and TRBJ1-2, reads NAGVMQNPRHLVRRRGQEARLRCSPMKGHSHVYWYRQLPEEGLKFMVYLQKENIIDESGMPKERFSAEFPKEGPSILRIQQVVRGDSAAYFCASSWTGRGYTFGSGTRLTVV.

This clonotype came up once. The chain carries TRBV6-5 and TRBJ2-2; TRBD1 agrees at 8 bases. V shed 2 bases and J 1 base; nucleotides not matched to a gene: 6. The germline CDR1 and CDR2 sequences are MNHEY and SVGAGI. The CDR3 consists of 17 residues. CDR3 sequence reads: CASSYPAGTGNTGELFF. The CDR3 nucleotides read TGTGCCAGCAGTTACCCGGCCGGGACAGGGAACACCGGGGAGCTGTTTTTT.

The chain employs TRBV7-9 and TRBJ2-3, with unresolved D. Germline V gene lookup returns CDR1 SEHNR and CDR2 FQNEAQ (reference sequence). V was clipped by 5 bases and J by 5 bases, with 11 bases between them. The CDR3 loop spans 13 amino acids. The CDR3 loop is CASSQYTQDTQYF. The CDR3 DNA reads as TGTGCCAGCAGCCAATATACCCAAGATACGCAGTATTTT.